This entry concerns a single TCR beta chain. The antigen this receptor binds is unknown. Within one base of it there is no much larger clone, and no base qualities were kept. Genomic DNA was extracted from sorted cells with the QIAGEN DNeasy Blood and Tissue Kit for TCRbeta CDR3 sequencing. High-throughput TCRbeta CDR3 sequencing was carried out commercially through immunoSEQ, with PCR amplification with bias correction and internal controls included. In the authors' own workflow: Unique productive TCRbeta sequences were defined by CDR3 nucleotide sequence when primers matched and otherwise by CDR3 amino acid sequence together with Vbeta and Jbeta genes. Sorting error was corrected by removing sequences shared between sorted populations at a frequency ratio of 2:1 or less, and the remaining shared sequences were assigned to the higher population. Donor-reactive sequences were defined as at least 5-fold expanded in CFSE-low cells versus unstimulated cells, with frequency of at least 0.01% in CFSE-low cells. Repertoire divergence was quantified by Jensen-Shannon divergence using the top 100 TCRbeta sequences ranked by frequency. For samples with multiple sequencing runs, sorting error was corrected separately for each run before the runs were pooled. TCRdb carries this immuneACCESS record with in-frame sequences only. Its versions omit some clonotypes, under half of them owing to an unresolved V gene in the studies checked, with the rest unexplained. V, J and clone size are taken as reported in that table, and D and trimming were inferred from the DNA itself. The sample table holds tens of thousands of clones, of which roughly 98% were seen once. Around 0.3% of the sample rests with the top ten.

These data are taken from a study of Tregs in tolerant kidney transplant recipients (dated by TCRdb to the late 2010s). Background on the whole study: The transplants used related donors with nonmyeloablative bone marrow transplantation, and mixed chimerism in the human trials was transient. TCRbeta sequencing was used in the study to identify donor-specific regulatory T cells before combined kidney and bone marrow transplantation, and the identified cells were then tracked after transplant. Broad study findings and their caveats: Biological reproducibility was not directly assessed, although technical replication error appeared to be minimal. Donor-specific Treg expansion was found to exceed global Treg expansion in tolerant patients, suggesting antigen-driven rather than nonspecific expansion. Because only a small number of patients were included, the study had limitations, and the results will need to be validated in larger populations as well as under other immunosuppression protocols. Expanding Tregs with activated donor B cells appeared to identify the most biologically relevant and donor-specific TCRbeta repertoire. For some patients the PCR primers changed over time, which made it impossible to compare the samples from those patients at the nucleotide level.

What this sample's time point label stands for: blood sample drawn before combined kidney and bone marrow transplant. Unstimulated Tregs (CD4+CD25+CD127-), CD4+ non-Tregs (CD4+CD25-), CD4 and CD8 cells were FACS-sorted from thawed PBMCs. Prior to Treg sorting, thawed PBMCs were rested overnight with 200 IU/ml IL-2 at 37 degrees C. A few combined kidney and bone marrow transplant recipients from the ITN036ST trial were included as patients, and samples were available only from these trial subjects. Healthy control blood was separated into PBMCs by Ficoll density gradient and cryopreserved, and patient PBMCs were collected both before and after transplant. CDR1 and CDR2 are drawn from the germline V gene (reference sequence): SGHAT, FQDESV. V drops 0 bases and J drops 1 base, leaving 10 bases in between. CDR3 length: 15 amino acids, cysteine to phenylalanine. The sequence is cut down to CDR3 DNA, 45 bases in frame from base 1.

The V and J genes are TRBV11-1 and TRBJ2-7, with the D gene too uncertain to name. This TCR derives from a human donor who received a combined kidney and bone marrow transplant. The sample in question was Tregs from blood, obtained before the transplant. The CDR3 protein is CASSLAPRLSYEQYF. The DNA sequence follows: TGTGCCAGCAGCTTAGCCCCCAGATTGTCCTACGAGCAGTACTTC. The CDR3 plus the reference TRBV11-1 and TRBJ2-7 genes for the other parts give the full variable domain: EAEVAQSPRYKITEKSQAVAFWCDPISGHATLYWYRQILGQGPELLVQFQDESVVDDSQLPKDRFSAERLKGVDSTLKIQPAELGDSAMYLCASSLAPRLSYEQYFGPGTRLTVT.